This T cell receptor (beta chain) is drawn from a study of shared clonotypes between healthy human individuals. Background on the study: Three plates were used per donor for CD4 naive, three for CD4 memory, two for CD8 naive and one for CD8 memory.

As to this clone: Its antigen is undetermined.

V was clipped by 8 bases and J by 9 bases; unmatched bases: 9. This CDR3 is built from 15 residues. Germline CDR1 and CDR2: MDHEN and SYDVKM. Study-wide points: Although depth was large, rarefaction showed that sequencing of the sorted subsets was incomplete.

Both CD45RO+ cells and CCR7-negative CD45RA+ TemRA cells were combined to make up CD8 memory. Produced via immunoSEQ multiplex PCR; TCRdb's table is partial and in-frame only. The table records approximately 110,000 clones, approximately 65% of them present only once. The sample taken for sequencing was memory CD8+ T cells sorted from blood. Subset here: CD45RO+ cells pooled with CCR7-negative TemRA cells. The receptor was isolated from a woman aged 30 to 39 in good health. This chain uses TRBV28 with TRBJ2-1, with 14 bases fitting TRBD2. CDR3 residues: CASPLTSGRAGEQFF. Here the CDR3 DNA reads TGTGCCAGCCCCTTGACTAGCGGGAGGGCCGGTGAGCAGTTCTTC.